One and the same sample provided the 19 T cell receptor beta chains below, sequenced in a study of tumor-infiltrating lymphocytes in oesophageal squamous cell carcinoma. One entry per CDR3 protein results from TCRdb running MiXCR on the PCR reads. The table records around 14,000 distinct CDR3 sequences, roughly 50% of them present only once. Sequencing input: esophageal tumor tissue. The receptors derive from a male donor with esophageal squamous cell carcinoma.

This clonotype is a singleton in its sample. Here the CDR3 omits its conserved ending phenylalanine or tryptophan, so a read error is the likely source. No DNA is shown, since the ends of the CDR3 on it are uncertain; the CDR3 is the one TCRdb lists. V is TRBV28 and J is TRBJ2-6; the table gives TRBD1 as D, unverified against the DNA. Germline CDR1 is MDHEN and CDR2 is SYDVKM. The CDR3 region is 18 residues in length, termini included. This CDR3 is CASSSPDRSLIDGYTFGA.

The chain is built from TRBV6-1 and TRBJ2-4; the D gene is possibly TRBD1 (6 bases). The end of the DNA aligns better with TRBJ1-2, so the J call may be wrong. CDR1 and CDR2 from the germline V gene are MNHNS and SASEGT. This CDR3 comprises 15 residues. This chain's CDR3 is CASSEPEQGSRGYTF. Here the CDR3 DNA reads TGTGCCAGCAGTGAACCTGAACAGGGATCTAGGGGCTACACCTTC.

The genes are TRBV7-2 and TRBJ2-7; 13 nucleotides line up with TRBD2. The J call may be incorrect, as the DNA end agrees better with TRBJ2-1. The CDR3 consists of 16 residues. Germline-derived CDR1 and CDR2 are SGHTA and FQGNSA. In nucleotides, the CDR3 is TGTGCCAGCAGCCTAAGGACTAGCGGGGGTAGGGATGAGCAGTTCTTC. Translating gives CASSLRTSGGRDEQFF.

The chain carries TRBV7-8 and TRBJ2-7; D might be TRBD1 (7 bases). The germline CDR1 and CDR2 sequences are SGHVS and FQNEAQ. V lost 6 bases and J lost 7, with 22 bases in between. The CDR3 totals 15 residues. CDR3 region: CASRAGGQWDGEQYF. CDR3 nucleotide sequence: TGTGCCAGCAGAGCCGGGGGACAGTGGGACGGGGAGCAGTACTTC.

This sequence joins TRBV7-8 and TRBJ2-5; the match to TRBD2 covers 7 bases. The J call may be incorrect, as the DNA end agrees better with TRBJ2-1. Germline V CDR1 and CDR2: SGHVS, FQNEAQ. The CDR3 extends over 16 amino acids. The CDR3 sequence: CASSSERGSSYNEQFF. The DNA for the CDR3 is TGTGCCAGCAGCTCAGAGCGCGGGAGTAGTTACAATGAGCAGTTCTTC.

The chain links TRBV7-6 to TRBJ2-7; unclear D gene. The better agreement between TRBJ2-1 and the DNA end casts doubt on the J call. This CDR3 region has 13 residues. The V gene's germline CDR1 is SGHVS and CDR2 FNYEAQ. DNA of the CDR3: TGTGCCAGCGAAGCCAGGAGTTCTTACGAGCAGTTCTTC. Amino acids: CASEARSSYEQFF.

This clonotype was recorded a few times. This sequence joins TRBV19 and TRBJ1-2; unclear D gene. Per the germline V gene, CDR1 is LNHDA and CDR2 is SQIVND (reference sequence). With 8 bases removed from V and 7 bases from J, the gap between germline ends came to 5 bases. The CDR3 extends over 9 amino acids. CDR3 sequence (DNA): TGTGCCAGTGGACGTGGCTACACCTTC. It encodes CASGRGYTF. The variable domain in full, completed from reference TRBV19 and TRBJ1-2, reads DGGITQSPKYLFRKEGQNVTLSCEQNLNHDAMYWYRQDPGQGLRLIYYSQIVNDFQKGDIAEGYSVSREKKESFPLTVTSAQKNPTAFYLCASGRGYTFGSGTRLTVV.

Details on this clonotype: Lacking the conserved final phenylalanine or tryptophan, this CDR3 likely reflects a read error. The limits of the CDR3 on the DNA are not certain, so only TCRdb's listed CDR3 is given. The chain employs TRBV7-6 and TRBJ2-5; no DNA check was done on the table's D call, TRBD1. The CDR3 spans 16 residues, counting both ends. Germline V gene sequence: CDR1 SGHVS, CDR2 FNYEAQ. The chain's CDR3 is CASSLVVRSTSSTSAP.

For the CDR3, the DNA is TGTGCCAGCAGCCCGGACAGGGGGGAAGAGACCCAGTACTTC. It encodes CASSPDRGEETQYF. The chain links TRBV7-8 to TRBJ2-5, with 10 positions matching TRBD1. The trim removed 5 bases at V and 3 bases at J, leaving 3 bases unmatched. There are 14 residues in the CDR3. Germline loops: CDR1 SGHVS, CDR2 FQNEAQ.

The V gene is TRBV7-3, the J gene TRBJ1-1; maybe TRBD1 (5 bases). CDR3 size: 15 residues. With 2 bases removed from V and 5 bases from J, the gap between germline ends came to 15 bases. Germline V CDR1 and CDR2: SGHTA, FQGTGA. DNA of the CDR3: TGTGCCAGCAGCTTACAGGGAACCTCAGCGACTGAAGCTTTCTTT. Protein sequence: CASSLQGTSATEAFF.

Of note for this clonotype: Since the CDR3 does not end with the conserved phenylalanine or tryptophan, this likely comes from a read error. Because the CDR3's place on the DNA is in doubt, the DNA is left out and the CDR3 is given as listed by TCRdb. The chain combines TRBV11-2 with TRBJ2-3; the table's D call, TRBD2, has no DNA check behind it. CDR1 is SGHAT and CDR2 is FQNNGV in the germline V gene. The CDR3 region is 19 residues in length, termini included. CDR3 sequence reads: CASSNAFRVLVTYEQYFGP.

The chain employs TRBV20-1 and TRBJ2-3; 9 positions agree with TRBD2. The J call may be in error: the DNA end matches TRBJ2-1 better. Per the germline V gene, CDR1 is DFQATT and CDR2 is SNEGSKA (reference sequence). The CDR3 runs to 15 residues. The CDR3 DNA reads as TGCAGTGTACTAGCGGGCCTGCCCCACTACAATGAGCAGTTCTTC. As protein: CSVLAGLPHYNEQFF.

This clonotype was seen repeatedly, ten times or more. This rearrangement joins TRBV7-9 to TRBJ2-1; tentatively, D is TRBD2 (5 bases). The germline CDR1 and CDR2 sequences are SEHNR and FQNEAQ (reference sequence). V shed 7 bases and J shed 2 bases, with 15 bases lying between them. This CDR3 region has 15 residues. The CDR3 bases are TGTGCCAGCACCGGAACTGCCGGGACCTACAATGAGCAGTTCTTC. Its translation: CASTGTAGTYNEQFF. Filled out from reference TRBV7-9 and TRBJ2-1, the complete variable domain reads DTGVSQNPRHKITKRGQNVTFRCDPISEHNRLYWYRQTLGQGPEFLTYFQNEAQLEKSRLLSDRFSAERPKGSFSTLEIQRTEQGDSAMYLCASTGTAGTYNEQFFGPGTRLTVL.

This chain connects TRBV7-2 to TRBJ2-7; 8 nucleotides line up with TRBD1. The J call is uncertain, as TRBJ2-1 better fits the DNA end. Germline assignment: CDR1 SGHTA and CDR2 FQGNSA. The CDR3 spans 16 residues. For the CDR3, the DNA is TGTGCCAGCAGCTTAGTCGCCAGGGGGCCCTACAATGAGCAGTTCTTC. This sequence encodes CASSLVARGPYNEQFF.

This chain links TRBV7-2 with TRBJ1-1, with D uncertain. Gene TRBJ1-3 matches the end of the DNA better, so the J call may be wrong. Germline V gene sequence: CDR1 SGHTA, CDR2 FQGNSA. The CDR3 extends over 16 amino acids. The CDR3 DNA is TGTGCCAGCAGCTCCTCCGGACGGAACTCTGGAAACACCATATATTTT. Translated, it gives CASSSSGRNSGNTIYF.

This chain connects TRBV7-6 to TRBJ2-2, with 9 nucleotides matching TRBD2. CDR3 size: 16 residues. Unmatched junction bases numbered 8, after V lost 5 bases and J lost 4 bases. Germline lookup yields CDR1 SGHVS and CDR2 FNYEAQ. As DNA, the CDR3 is TGTGCCAGCAGCGTTGAAGCGGGGGGAGCCACCGGGGAGCTGTTTTTT. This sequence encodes CASSVEAGGATGELFF.

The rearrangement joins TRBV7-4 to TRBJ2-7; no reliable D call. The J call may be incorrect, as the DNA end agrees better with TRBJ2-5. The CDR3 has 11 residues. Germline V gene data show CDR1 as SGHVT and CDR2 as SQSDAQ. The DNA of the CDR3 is TGTGCCAGCAGATCCGACCAGACCCAGTACTTC. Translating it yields CASRSDQTQYF.

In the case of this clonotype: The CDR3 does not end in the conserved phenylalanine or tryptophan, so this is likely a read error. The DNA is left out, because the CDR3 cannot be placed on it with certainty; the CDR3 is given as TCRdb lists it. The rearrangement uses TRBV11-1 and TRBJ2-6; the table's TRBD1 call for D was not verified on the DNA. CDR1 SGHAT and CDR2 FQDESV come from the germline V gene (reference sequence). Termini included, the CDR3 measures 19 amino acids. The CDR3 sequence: CASSFSTGTEGRETQYFGP.

The chain's CDR3 is CASSLSVAEDTQYF. CDR3 nucleotide sequence: TGTGCCAGCAGTTTATCTGTAGCGGAAGATACGCAGTATTTT. V usage is TRBV28 and J usage is TRBJ2-3; D is perhaps TRBD2 (6 bases). The V and J ends lost 1 base and 5 bases respectively, with 10 bases between them. This CDR3 has 14 amino acids. The germline V gene has CDR1 MDHEN and CDR2 SYDVKM.